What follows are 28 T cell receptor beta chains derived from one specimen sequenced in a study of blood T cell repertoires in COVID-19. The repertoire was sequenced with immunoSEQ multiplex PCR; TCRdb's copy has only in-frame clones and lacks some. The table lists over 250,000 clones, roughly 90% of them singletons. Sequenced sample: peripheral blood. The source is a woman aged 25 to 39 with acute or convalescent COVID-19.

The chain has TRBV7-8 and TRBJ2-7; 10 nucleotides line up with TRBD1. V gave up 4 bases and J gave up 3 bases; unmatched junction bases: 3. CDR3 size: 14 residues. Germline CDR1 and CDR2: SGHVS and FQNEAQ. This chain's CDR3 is CASSWGQGFYEQYF. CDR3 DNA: TGTGCCAGCAGCTGGGGACAGGGGTTCTACGAGCAGTACTTC.

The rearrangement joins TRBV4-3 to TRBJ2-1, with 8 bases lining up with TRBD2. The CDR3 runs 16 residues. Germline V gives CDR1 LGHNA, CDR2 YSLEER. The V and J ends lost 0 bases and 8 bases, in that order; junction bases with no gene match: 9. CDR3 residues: CASSQEGTSGSYEQFF. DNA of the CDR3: TGCGCCAGCAGCCAAGAGGGTACTAGCGGTTCCTATGAGCAGTTCTTC.

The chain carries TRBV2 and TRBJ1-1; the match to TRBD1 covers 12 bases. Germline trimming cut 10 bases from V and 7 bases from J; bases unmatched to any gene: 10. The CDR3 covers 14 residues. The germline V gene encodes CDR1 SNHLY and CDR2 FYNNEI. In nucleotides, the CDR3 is TGTGCCACCGGGGGGGACAGGGGGCTTGGTGAAGCTTTCTTT. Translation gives CATGGDRGLGEAFF.

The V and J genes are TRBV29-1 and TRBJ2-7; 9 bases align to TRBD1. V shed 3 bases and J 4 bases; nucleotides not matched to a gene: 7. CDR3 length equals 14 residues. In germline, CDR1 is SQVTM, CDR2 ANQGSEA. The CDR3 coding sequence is TGCAGCGTTGATCTCCCCGGGACAGGGTACGAGCAGTACTTC. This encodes CSVDLPGTGYEQYF.

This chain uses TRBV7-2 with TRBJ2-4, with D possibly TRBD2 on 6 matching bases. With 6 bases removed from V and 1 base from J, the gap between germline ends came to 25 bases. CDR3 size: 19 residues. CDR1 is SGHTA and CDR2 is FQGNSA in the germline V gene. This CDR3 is CASSPGSGSTRLAKNIQYF. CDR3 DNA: TGTGCCAGCAGTCCCGGGTCCGGGAGCACTAGGCTTGCCAAAAACATTCAGTACTTC.

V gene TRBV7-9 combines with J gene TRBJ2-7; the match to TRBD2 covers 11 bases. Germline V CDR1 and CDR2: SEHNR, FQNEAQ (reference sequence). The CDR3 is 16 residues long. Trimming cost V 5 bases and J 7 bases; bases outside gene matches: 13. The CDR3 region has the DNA TGTGCCAGCAGCCCTACCCCCACTAGCGGGAGTGGTGAGCAGTACTTC. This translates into CASSPTPTSGSGEQYF.

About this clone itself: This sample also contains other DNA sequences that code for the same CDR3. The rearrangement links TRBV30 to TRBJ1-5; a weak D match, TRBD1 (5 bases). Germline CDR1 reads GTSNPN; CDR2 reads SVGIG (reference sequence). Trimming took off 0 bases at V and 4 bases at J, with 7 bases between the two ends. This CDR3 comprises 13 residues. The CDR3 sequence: CAWSVQENQPQHF. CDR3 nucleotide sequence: TGTGCCTGGAGTGTACAGGAGAATCAGCCCCAGCATTTT. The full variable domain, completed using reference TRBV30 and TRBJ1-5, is SQTIHQWPATLVQPVGSPLSLECTVEGTSNPNLYWYRQAAGRGLQLLFYSVGIGQISSEVPQNLSASRPQDRQFILSSKKLLLSDSGFYLCAWSVQENQPQHFGDGTRLSIL.

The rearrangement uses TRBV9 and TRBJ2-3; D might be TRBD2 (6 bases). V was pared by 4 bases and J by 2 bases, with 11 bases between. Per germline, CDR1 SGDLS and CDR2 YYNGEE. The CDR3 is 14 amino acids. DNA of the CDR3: TGTGCCAGCAGCCCAAGGACTAACACAGATACGCAGTATTTT. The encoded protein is CASSPRTNTDTQYF.

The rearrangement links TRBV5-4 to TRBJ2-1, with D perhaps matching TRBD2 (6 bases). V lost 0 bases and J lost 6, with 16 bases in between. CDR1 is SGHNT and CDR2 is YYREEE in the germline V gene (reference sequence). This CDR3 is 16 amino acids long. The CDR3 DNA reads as TGTGCCAGCAGCTTGGACAAGCGGGCCGATGTCAATGAGCAGTTCTTC. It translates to CASSLDKRADVNEQFF.

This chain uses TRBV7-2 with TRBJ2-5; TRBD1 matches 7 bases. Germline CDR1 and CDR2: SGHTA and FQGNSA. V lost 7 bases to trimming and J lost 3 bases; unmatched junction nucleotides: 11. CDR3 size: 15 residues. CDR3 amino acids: CASNTTGAFEETQYF. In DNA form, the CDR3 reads TGTGCCAGCAACACCACAGGGGCTTTCGAAGAGACCCAGTACTTC.

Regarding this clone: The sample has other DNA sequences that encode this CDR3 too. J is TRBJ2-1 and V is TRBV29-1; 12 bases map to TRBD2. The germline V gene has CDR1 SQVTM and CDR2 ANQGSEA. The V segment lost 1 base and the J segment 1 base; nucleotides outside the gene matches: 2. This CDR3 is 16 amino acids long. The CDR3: CSVEGGLAGSYNEQFF. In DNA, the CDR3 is TGCAGCGTTGAAGGGGGACTAGCGGGTTCCTACAATGAGCAGTTCTTC.

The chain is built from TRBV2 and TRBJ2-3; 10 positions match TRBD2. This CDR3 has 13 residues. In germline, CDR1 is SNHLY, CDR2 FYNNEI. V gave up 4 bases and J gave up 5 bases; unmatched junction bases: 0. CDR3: CASSGTSGDTQYF. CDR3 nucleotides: TGTGCCAGCAGTGGGACTAGCGGAGATACGCAGTATTTT. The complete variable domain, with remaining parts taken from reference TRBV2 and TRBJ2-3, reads EPEVTQTPSHQVTQMGQEVILRCVPISNHLYFYWYRQILGQKVEFLVSFYNNEISEKSEIFDDQFSVERPDGSNFTLKIRSTKLEDSAMYFCASSGTSGDTQYFGPGTRLTVL.

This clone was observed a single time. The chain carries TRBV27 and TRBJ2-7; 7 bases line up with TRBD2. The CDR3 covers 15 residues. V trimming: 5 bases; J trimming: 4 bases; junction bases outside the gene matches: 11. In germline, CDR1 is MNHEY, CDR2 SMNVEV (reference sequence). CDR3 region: CASSPIAGQAYEQYF. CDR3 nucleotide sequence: TGTGCCAGCAGTCCGATAGCGGGCCAGGCGTACGAGCAGTACTTC.

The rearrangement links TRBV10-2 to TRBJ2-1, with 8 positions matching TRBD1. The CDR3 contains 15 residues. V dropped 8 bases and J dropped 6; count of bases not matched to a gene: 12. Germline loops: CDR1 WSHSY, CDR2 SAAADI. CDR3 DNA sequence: TGCGCCAGCTCCCCGGGCGGGACAGGTCTCAATGAGCAGTTCTTC. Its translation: CASSPGGTGLNEQFF.

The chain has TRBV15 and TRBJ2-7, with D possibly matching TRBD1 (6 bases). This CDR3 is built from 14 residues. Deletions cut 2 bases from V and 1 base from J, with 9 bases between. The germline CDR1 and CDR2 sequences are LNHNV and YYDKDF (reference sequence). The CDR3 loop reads CATSRQGLSYEQYF. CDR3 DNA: TGTGCCACCAGCAGACAGGGGCTTTCCTACGAGCAGTACTTC.

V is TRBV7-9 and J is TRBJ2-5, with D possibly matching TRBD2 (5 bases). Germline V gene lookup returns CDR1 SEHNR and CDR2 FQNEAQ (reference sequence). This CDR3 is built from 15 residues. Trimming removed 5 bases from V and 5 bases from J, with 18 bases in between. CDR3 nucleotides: TGTGCCAGCAGCGAGTCCGGAGGCTCGGGGGAGACCCAGTACTTC. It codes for CASSESGGSGETQYF.

CDR3 protein: CASSQDGRVNSPLHF. The CDR3 coding sequence is TGCGCCAGCAGCCAAGATGGGAGGGTAAATTCACCCCTCCACTTT. The V and J genes are TRBV4-3 and TRBJ1-6, with unresolved D. This CDR3 region has 15 residues. The germline CDR1 and CDR2 sequences are LGHNA and YSLEER. V was clipped by 0 bases and J by 7 bases, with 10 bases between them.

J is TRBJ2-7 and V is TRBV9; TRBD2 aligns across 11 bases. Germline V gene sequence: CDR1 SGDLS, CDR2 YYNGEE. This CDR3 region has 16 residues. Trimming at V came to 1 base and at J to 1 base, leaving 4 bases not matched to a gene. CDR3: CASSVTGTSGSYEQYF. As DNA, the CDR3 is TGTGCCAGCAGCGTAACCGGGACTAGCGGATCCTACGAGCAGTACTTC.

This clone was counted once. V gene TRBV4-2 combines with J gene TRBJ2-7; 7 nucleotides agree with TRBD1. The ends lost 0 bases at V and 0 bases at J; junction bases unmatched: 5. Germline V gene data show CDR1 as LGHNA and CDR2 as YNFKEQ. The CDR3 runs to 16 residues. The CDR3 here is CASSQEGGGSSYEQYF. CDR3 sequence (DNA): TGTGCCAGCAGCCAAGAAGGGGGCGGTAGCTCCTACGAGCAGTACTTC.

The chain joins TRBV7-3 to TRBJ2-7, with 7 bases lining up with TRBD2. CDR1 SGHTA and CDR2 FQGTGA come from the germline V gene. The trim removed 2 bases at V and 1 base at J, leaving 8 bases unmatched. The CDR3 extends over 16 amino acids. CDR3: CASSLFPTSASYEQYF. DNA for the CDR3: TGTGCCAGCAGCTTATTCCCCACTAGCGCGTCCTACGAGCAGTACTTC.

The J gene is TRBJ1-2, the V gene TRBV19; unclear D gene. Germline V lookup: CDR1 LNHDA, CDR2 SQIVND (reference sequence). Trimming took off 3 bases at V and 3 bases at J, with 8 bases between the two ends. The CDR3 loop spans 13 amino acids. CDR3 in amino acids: CASSMSVYYGYTF. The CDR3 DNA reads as TGTGCCAGTAGTATGTCTGTTTACTATGGCTACACCTTC.

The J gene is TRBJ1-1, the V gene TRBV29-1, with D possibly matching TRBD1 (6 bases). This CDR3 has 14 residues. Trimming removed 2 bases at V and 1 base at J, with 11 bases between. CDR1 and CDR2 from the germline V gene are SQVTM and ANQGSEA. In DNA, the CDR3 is TGCAGCGTTGAAAGTGCAGGGGAGAACACTGAAGCTTTCTTT. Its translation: CSVESAGENTEAFF.

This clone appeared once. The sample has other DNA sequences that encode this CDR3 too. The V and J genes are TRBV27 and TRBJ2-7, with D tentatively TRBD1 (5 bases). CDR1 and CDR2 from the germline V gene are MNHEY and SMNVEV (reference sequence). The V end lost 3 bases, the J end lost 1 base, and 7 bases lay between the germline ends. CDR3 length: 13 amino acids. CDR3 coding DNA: TGTGCCAGCAGTTTTCAGGGTTCCTACGAGCAGTACTTC. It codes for CASSFQGSYEQYF.

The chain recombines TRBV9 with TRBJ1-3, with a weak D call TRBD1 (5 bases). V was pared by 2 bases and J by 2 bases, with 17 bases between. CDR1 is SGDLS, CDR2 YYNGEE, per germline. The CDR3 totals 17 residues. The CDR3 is CASSVGRAGTAGNTIYF. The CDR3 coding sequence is TGTGCCAGCAGCGTCGGGAGAGCCGGGACGGCTGGAAACACCATATATTTT. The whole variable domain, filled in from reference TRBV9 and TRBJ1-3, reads DSGVTQTPKHLITATGQRVTLRCSPRSGDLSVYWYQQSLDQGLQFLIQYYNGEERAKGNILERFSAQQFPDLHSELNLSSLELGDSALYFCASSVGRAGTAGNTIYFGEGSWLTVV.

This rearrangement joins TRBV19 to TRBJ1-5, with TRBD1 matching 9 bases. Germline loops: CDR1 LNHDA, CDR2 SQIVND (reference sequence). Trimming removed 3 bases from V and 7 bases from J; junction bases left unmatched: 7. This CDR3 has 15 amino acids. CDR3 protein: CASSIQGQGHQPQHF. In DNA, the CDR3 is TGTGCCAGTAGTATCCAGGGACAGGGTCACCAGCCCCAGCATTTT.

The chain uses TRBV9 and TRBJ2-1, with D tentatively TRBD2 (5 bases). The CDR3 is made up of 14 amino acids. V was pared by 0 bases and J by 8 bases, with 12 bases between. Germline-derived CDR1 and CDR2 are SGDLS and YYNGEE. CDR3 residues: CASSVGWLADEQFF. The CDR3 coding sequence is TGTGCCAGCAGCGTAGGCTGGCTAGCTGATGAGCAGTTCTTC.

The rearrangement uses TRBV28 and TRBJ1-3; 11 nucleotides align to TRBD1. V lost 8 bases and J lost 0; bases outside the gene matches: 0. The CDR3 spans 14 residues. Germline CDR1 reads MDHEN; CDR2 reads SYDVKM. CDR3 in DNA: TGTGCCAGCGGGACAGGGGGCTCTGGAAACACCATATATTTT. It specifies CASGTGGSGNTIYF. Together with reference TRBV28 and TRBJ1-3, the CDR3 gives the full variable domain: DVKVTQSSRYLVKRTGEKVFLECVQDMDHENMFWYRQDPGLGLRLIYFSYDVKMKEKGDIPEGYSVSREKKERFSLILESASTNQTSMYLCASGTGGSGNTIYFGEGSWLTVV.

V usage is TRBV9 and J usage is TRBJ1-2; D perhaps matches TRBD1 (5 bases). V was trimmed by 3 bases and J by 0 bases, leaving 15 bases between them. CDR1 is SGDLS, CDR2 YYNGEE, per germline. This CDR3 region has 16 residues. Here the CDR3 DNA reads TGTGCCAGCAGCGCGACAGTTTACCCTACTAACTATGGCTACACCTTC. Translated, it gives CASSATVYPTNYGYTF.